Presented here are 25 T cell receptor beta chains from one specimen sequenced in a study of OX40 agonist ivuxolimab in advanced cancers. The protocol used for the library was the immunoSEQ multiplex PCR assay. The immuneACCESS repertoire file appears here via TCRdb, limited to in-frame rearrangements. These files lack a portion of the clones; in checked studies, under half of the deficit traces to unresolved V genes, and the cause of the others is not known. This sample is represented by about 46,000 clones; approximately 90% of them were singletons. Around 0.64% of the sample goes to the ten largest clones. The material was CD4+ or CD8+ T cells sorted from blood, obtained in a trial of the OX40 agonist ivuxolimab. Receptors were obtained from an adult with an advanced solid tumor such as melanoma, head and neck, liver or kidney cancer.

The chain carries TRBV28 and TRBJ2-5, with D possibly TRBD2 on 5 matching bases. Per germline, CDR1 MDHEN and CDR2 SYDVKM. V was clipped by 4 bases and J by 7 bases, with 16 bases between them. CDR3 length equals 14 residues. The CDR3 DNA reads TGTGCCAGCAGTTCCCCCCCCGGGGTAGGGACCCAGTACTTC. Residues: CASSSPPGVGTQYF.

The V gene is TRBV2, the J gene TRBJ1-1; D remains ambiguous. The CDR3 consists of 13 residues. CDR1 is SNHLY, CDR2 FYNNEI, per germline. Trimming removed 6 bases at V and 0 bases at J, with 8 bases between. As DNA, the CDR3 is TGTGCCAGCAGCGGGGAAATGAACACTGAAGCTTTCTTT. It codes for CASSGEMNTEAFF. The full variable domain, its missing parts supplied by reference TRBV2 and TRBJ1-1, is EPEVTQTPSHQVTQMGQEVILRCVPISNHLYFYWYRQILGQKVEFLVSFYNNEISEKSEIFDDQFSVERPDGSNFTLKIRSTKLEDSAMYFCASSGEMNTEAFFGQGTRLTVV.

CDR3 sequence (DNA): TGCGCCAGCAGCTTGGGCAGCCTTAATGAAAAACTGTTTTTT. It codes for CASSLGSLNEKLFF. V is TRBV5-1 and J is TRBJ1-4; the D is unclear. This CDR3 is built from 14 residues. The ends were cut back, 0 bases at V and 4 bases at J, with 7 bases in the middle. Germline V gene sequence: CDR1 SGHRS, CDR2 YFSETQ.

The chain carries TRBV2 and TRBJ2-5; 10 nucleotides line up with TRBD2. Trimming cost V 1 base and J 5 bases; bases outside gene matches: 1. CDR3 length equals 14 residues. CDR1 and CDR2 from the germline V gene are SNHLY and FYNNEI. DNA for the CDR3: TGTGCCAGCAGTGAAGTTAGCGGGAGGGAGACCCAGTACTTC. Amino acids: CASSEVSGRETQYF. The full variable domain, in which reference TRBV2 and TRBJ2-5 provide the parts outside the CDR3, is EPEVTQTPSHQVTQMGQEVILRCVPISNHLYFYWYRQILGQKVEFLVSFYNNEISEKSEIFDDQFSVERPDGSNFTLKIRSTKLEDSAMYFCASSEVSGRETQYFGPGTRLLVL.

The genes are TRBV5-1 and TRBJ2-7; D is unclear. The CDR3 spans 14 residues. CDR1 and CDR2 (germline): SGHRS, YFSETQ. The V and J ends lost 1 base and 9 bases respectively, with 17 bases between them. Written as DNA, the CDR3 is TGCGCCAGCAGCTTGATCGGCACCCAAGACTGGCAGTACTTC. Protein sequence: CASSLIGTQDWQYF.

This chain joins TRBV5-1 and TRBJ2-7, with 8 bases aligning to TRBD2. CDR3 length: 15 residues. Per the germline V gene, CDR1 is SGHRS and CDR2 is YFSETQ. The V segment lost 0 bases and the J segment 5 bases; nucleotides outside the gene matches: 7. CDR3 in amino acids: CASSLDWTSPHEQYF. The CDR3 bases are TGCGCCAGCAGCTTGGACTGGACTAGCCCCCACGAGCAGTACTTC.

The chain links TRBV2 to TRBJ1-3, with D hard to call. The CDR3 contains 15 residues. The germline CDR1 and CDR2 sequences are SNHLY and FYNNEI. V was cut by 3 bases and J by 0 bases, with 9 bases left in between. CDR3 amino acids: CASSDLLSSGNTIYF. CDR3 nucleotide sequence: TGTGCCAGCAGTGACTTGCTCAGCTCTGGAAACACCATATATTTT.

The chain employs TRBV5-4 and TRBJ2-3; TRBD1 is a possible D gene (8 bases). V lost 4 bases to trimming and J lost 3 bases, with 15 bases between them. CDR3 length: 15 residues. CDR1 is SGHNT and CDR2 is YYREEE in the germline V gene (reference sequence). Written as DNA, the CDR3 is TGTGCCAGCAGCCCAGGACAGGGAGGGACAGATACGCAGTATTTT. It translates to CASSPGQGGTDTQYF.

The chain combines TRBV7-6 with TRBJ2-5; unclear D gene. V dropped 5 bases and J dropped 5 bases, with 12 bases sitting between them. Germline V CDR1 and CDR2: SGHVS, FNYEAQ. The CDR3 spans 13 residues. CDR3 amino acids: CASSRLGDETQYF. DNA for the CDR3: TGTGCCAGCAGCCGATTGGGTGATGAGACCCAGTACTTC.

This chain uses TRBV28 with TRBJ1-4; D possibly corresponds to TRBD1 (5 bases). The V gene's germline CDR1 is MDHEN and CDR2 SYDVKM. This CDR3 is 16 amino acids long. Trimming left V 4 bases short and J 9 bases short, with 21 bases between. In nucleotides, the CDR3 is TGTGCCAGCAGTTATGGCCCCGGGCAGGGCGCGAAAAAACTGTTTTTT. Amino acid sequence: CASSYGPGQGAKKLFF.

The chain carries TRBV10-2 and TRBJ2-4, with D hard to call. The V end lost 2 bases, the J end lost 0 bases, and 11 bases lay between the germline ends. The CDR3 extends over 16 amino acids. Looked up from germline, CDR1 is WSHSY and CDR2 is SAAADI. CDR3 DNA: TGCGCCAGCAGTGAGGGGTGGAGATTAGCCAAAAACATTCAGTACTTC. This encodes CASSEGWRLAKNIQYF.

The chain combines TRBV18 with TRBJ1-1; D uncertain. V was cut by 4 bases and J by 1 base, with 16 bases left in between. CDR3 length: 16 residues. CDR1 is KGHSH, CDR2 LQKENI, per germline. The CDR3 sequence is CASSRRNDNKNTEAFF. CDR3 in DNA: TGTGCCAGCTCACGACGGAACGACAATAAGAACACTGAAGCTTTCTTT.

This chain links TRBV6-6 with TRBJ1-1, with TRBD1 as a possible D gene (5 bases). Trimming took 6 bases from V and 5 from J, leaving 13 bases between them. The germline V gene encodes CDR1 MNHNY and CDR2 SVGAGI (reference sequence). This CDR3 comprises 13 residues. The DNA of the CDR3 is TGTGCCAGCAGCTACCGAGGGGAGACTGAAGCTTTCTTT. Translating gives CASSYRGETEAFF.

The CDR3 DNA sequence: TGCGCCAGCAGCCCCTCGGGCTGGAACACTGAAGCTTTCTTT. Protein product: CASSPSGWNTEAFF. The chain couples TRBV5-1 to TRBJ1-1; D is unresolved. Germline-derived CDR1 and CDR2 are SGHRS and YFSETQ. Trimming removed 4 bases at V and 1 base at J, with 11 bases between. The CDR3 spans 14 residues.

This sequence joins TRBV7-3 and TRBJ2-1; D unresolved. V was trimmed by 4 bases and J by 11 bases, leaving 21 bases between them. CDR1 is SGHTA and CDR2 is FQGTGA in the germline V gene. This CDR3 has 15 residues. The CDR3 region is CASSSTMTGSSQQFF. CDR3 DNA: TGTGCCAGCAGCTCCACTATGACTGGATCTTCCCAGCAGTTCTTC.

The chain joins TRBV30 to TRBJ2-7; D might be TRBD2 (5 bases). V was trimmed by 5 bases and J by 2 bases, leaving 19 bases between them. This CDR3 has 15 residues. Germline V gene sequence: CDR1 GTSNPN, CDR2 SVGIG (reference sequence). CDR3: CAWAAVGGYTYEQYF. The CDR3 DNA reads TGTGCCTGGGCCGCCGTAGGCGGGTATACCTACGAGCAGTACTTC.

The chain couples TRBV27 to TRBJ2-7, with 9 positions matching TRBD1. CDR3 length: 15 residues. CDR1 is MNHEY, CDR2 SMNVEV, per germline (reference sequence). V shed 5 bases, J shed 6 bases, and the junction held 11 bases outside the gene matches. The CDR3 DNA is TGTGCCAGCAGTAGATGGACAGGGGCGCGTAGCGAGCAGTACTTC. Translated, it gives CASSRWTGARSEQYF.

V is TRBV2 and J is TRBJ2-5, with a tentative D call TRBD2 (6 bases). The CDR3 runs 14 residues. Germline V gene sequence: CDR1 SNHLY, CDR2 FYNNEI. V dropped 3 bases and J dropped 5 bases, with 13 bases sitting between them. This chain's CDR3 is CASSDGGAVETQYF. CDR3 DNA: TGTGCCAGCAGTGACGGGGGAGCAGTGGAGACCCAGTACTTC.

This clone was seen a few times. The genes are TRBV2 and TRBJ1-1, with D possibly matching TRBD1 (5 bases). V was pared by 5 bases and J by 1 base, with 8 bases between. CDR1 is SNHLY and CDR2 is FYNNEI in the germline V gene. The CDR3 contains 13 residues. The CDR3 sequence is CASSRRGNTEAFF. CDR3 nucleotide sequence: TGTGCCAGCAGTCGGAGGGGGAACACTGAAGCTTTCTTT.

This clone occurred once. V and J are TRBV19 and TRBJ2-1; TRBD2 aligns across 13 bases. The CDR3 extends over 17 amino acids. Germline V gives CDR1 LNHDA, CDR2 SQIVND (reference sequence). Trimming removed 1 base from V and 6 bases from J; junction bases left unmatched: 6. The DNA of the CDR3 is TGTGCCAGTAGTATAGGCTCGGGACTAGCGGGGCTCAATGAGCAGTTCTTC. This codes for CASSIGSGLAGLNEQFF.

This clone was picked up one time. The chain recombines TRBV11-3 with TRBJ1-1; a weak D match, TRBD1 (5 bases). V lost 5 bases and J lost 1, with 11 bases in between. Germline V gene sequence: CDR1 SGHNT, CDR2 YENEEA. The CDR3 spans 14 residues. CDR3 sequence: CASSARVGNTEAFF. The CDR3 DNA reads TGTGCCAGCAGCGCCAGGGTCGGGAACACTGAAGCTTTCTTT.

The rearrangement links TRBV28 to TRBJ2-3, with 8 positions matching TRBD2. Trimming removed 8 bases from V and 0 bases from J; junction bases left unmatched: 10. Germline-derived CDR1 and CDR2 are MDHEN and SYDVKM. CDR3 size: 16 residues. The CDR3 DNA reads TGTGCCAGCGGGATTCGGGAGGGAGTCAGCACAGATACGCAGTATTTT. Protein: CASGIREGVSTDTQYF.

This chain connects TRBV28 to TRBJ2-3; D not resolved. Germline CDR1 MDHEN, CDR2 SYDVKM. The CDR3 totals 12 residues. Between the trimmed V and J ends, which lost 7 bases and 5 bases, there was a span of 10 bases. CDR3 sequence: CASTPSRDTQYF. For the CDR3, the DNA is TGTGCCAGCACCCCCTCCAGAGATACGCAGTATTTT.

V and J are TRBV6-1 and TRBJ2-5; 8 bases are shared with TRBD1. V shed 10 bases, J shed 5 bases, and the junction held 6 bases outside the gene matches. The germline V gene has CDR1 MNHNS and CDR2 SASEGT. CDR3 length: 12 amino acids. CDR3 DNA sequence: TGTGCCACGGACAGGGTCTCGGAGACCCAGTACTTC. Its protein product is CATDRVSETQYF.

The chain is built from TRBV7-9 and TRBJ2-1, with 11 nucleotides matching TRBD2. Trimming at V came to 1 base and at J to 6 bases, leaving 2 bases not matched to a gene. This CDR3 is 15 amino acids long. Per germline, CDR1 SEHNR and CDR2 FQNEAQ (reference sequence). The chain's CDR3 is CASSLVAGGGNEQFF. CDR3 nucleotide sequence: TGTGCCAGCAGCTTAGTAGCGGGAGGGGGCAATGAGCAGTTCTTC.